This TCR beta chain was recorded in a study of response to subunit inactivated influenza vaccine. Study-wide points: Authors suggested that a seasonal influenza vaccination recruits few new T cells each time.

With 0 bases clipped from V and 6 bases from J, the junction kept 7 bases outside the gene matches. The CDR3 is 15 amino acids. Germline V lookup: CDR1 SGHRS, CDR2 YFSETQ. This clonotype appeared a few times. Its target is unknown. TCRdb fed the RT-PCR reads into MiXCR, producing one record per CDR3 protein. The sample records roughly 760,000 distinct CDR3 sequences, less than 25% being singletons. The rearrangement joins TRBV5-1 to TRBJ2-7, with 9 bases identical to TRBD2. The sequence came from a man in his fifties who received an inactivated influenza vaccine. The material sequenced was PBMCs from blood, taken roughly 5 days after vaccination. CDR3 in DNA: TGCGCCAGCAGCTTGGAGGGCGGGGGGGCCCTCGAGCAGTACTTC. Translated, it gives CASSLEGGGALEQYF.